The 25 T cell receptor beta chains presented below share a single source sample, sequenced in a study of blood T cells in healthy people across ages (dated by TCRdb to between 2015 and 2016). Library prep was done by 5' RACE. A second PCR of about 7 to 12 cycles was run with a J-beta primer mix and a sample-barcoded 5' primer. The public reads were reanalyzed by TCRdb: fastp trimming at Q25, MiXCR alignment, in-frame beta chains only. Here each entry gathers all rows of one CDR3 protein and keeps the most common genes and DNA. The sample includes 1.5 million to 2 million distinct CDR3 sequences, with 30% to 40% observed a single time. The ten largest clonotypes hold 23% of the sample. Sample: blood. The receptors were gathered from a human donor in good health.

A remark on this clonotype: A read error may produce the germline difference seen at one junction end. V gene TRBV20-1 combines with J gene TRBJ2-7; D is perhaps TRBD1 or TRBD2 (7 bases each). Per the germline V gene, CDR1 is DFQATT and CDR2 is SNEGSKA (reference sequence). The CDR3 totals 14 residues. The CDR3: CSARGRGGMGEQYF. In nucleotides, the CDR3 is TGCAGTGCCAGAGGCAGGGGGGGTATGGGTGAGCAGTACTTC.

The table lists this clonotype with a few counts. The chain has TRBV29-1 and TRBJ2-1; TRBD1 matches 7 bases. The ends lost 1 base at V and 0 bases at J; junction bases unmatched: 3. The length of the CDR3 is 15 residues. The germline V gene has CDR1 SQVTM and CDR2 ANQGSEA. The CDR3 protein is CSVEGDSNSYNEQFF. In nucleotides, the CDR3 is TGCAGCGTTGAAGGGGACAGCAACTCCTACAATGAGCAGTTCTTC.

CDR3 in amino acids: CASNPTGPADYGYTF. As DNA, the CDR3 is TGTGCCAGCAACCCGACAGGGCCGGCGGACTATGGCTACACCTTC. V is TRBV12-3 or TRBV12-4 and J is TRBJ1-2, with 7 bases matching TRBD1. After removal of 7 bases from V and 3 bases from J, the junction contained 11 bases not matched to a gene. The CDR3 consists of 15 residues.

V usage is TRBV20-1 and J usage is TRBJ2-1; tentative D call: TRBD1 (6 bases). Germline CDR1 is DFQATT and CDR2 is SNEGSKA (reference sequence). The CDR3 extends over 13 amino acids. With 8 bases removed from V and 8 bases from J, the gap between germline ends came to 19 bases. The CDR3 here is CSSTGVRRDEQFF. The DNA for the CDR3 is TGCAGTTCGACAGGTGTGCGGCGGGATGAGCAGTTCTTC.

A word on this clonotype: It may be a read error: a sequence one base away is much more abundant. The chain joins TRBV20-1 to TRBJ1-1; TRBD1 aligns across 7 bases. This CDR3 is built from 14 residues. Germline loops: CDR1 DFQATT, CDR2 SNEGSKA (reference sequence). In DNA form, the CDR3 reads TGCAGTGCAAGACAGGGAGGGCGGGACACTGGAGCTTTCTTT. Its translation is CSARQGGRDTGAFF.

This chain joins TRBV29-1 and TRBJ2-2, with D perhaps TRBD1 (6 bases). Germline assignment: CDR1 SQVTM and CDR2 ANQGSEA. The ends were cut back, 4 bases at V and 1 base at J, with 10 bases in the middle. The CDR3 is 14 residues long. Here the CDR3 reads CSVGGQLNTGELFF. The CDR3 DNA reads TGCAGCGTTGGAGGACAGCTGAACACCGGGGAGCTGTTTTTT.

The chain combines TRBV5-1 with TRBJ2-1; TRBD1 might be the D (6 bases). TRBJ2-7 explains the end of the DNA better; the J call may be wrong. This CDR3 has 14 amino acids. CDR1 and CDR2 from the germline V gene are SGHRS and YFSETQ. The CDR3 region is CASSIQGGRDEQYF. The CDR3 nucleotides read TGCGCCAGCAGCATACAGGGTGGTCGGGATGAGCAGTACTTC.

This clonotype was seen just once. This chain connects TRBV15 to TRBJ1-2, with no clear D. The CDR3 totals 14 residues. Trimming removed 5 bases at V and 2 bases at J, with 12 bases between. Looked up from germline, CDR1 is LNHNV and CDR2 is YYDKDF (reference sequence). The CDR3 DNA follows: TGTGCCACCAGCGGGGAAGGGCCCAACTATGGCTACACCTTC. As protein: CATSGEGPNYGYTF.

This clonotype was seen repeatedly, ten times or more. V is TRBV20-1 and J is TRBJ2-1, with D possibly being TRBD1 or TRBD2 (6 bases each). The CDR3 runs 14 residues. Germline CDR1 DFQATT, CDR2 SNEGSKA (reference sequence). CDR3 amino acids: CSQLLTGGNNEQFF. The CDR3 DNA sequence: TGCAGCCAGCTCTTAACCGGGGGCAACAATGAGCAGTTCTTC.

The CDR3 sequence: CASSISMGQNSYEQYF. The CDR3 DNA reads TGTGCCAGCAGCATTAGTATGGGGCAGAACTCCTACGAGCAGTACTTC. The rearrangement uses TRBV9 and TRBJ2-7; the D gene is possibly TRBD1 (5 bases). V lost 4 bases and J 0 bases, leaving 17 bases between the germline ends. The V gene's germline CDR1 is SGDLS and CDR2 YYNGEE. The CDR3 is made up of 16 amino acids.

The chain links TRBV11-2 to TRBJ1-2; possibly TRBD1 for D (6 bases). The germline V gene encodes CDR1 SGHAT and CDR2 FQNNGV. The CDR3 extends over 15 amino acids. V lost 4 bases and J 6 bases, leaving 18 bases between the germline ends. The CDR3: CASSYYGGPPHGYTF. As DNA, the CDR3 is TGTGCCAGCAGCTACTACGGGGGGCCCCCCCATGGCTACACCTTC. The whole variable domain, filled in from reference TRBV11-2 and TRBJ1-2, reads EAGVAQSPRYKIIEKRQSVAFWCNPISGHATLYWYQQILGQGPKLLIQFQNNGVVDDSQLPKDRFSAERLKGVDSTLKIQPAKLEDSAVYLCASSYYGGPPHGYTFGSGTRLTVV.

This chain connects TRBV5-1 to TRBJ1-1; TRBD1 might be the D (5 bases). Germline-derived CDR1 and CDR2 are SGHRS and YFSETQ. The CDR3 is 15 amino acids. V lost 4 bases, J lost 7 bases, and 20 bases lay in between. The DNA for the CDR3 is TGCGCCAGCAGCCGATACCGGCAGGGATTAGATGAAGCTTTCTTT. This sequence encodes CASSRYRQGLDEAFF.

The table lists this clonotype with a few counts. V and J are TRBV5-6 and TRBJ2-4; the D is unclear. The germline V gene has CDR1 SGHDT and CDR2 YYEEEE. V was clipped by 4 bases and J by 7 bases, with 21 bases between them. The CDR3 is made up of 16 amino acids. CDR3 sequence reads: CASSLDGVSLSNIQYF. CDR3 sequence (DNA): TGTGCCAGCAGCCTGGATGGGGTATCCCTTTCGAACATTCAGTACTTC.

As DNA, the CDR3 is TGTGCCAGCAGACGTGGACAGGGAAGCTCTGGGGCCAACGTCCTGACTTTC. Translation gives CASRRGQGSSGANVLTF. The V and J genes are TRBV7-9 and TRBJ2-6; 8 bases line up with TRBD1. CDR3 size: 17 residues. V gave up 6 bases and J gave up 0 bases; unmatched junction bases: 7. Germline CDR1 SEHNR, CDR2 FQNEAQ (reference sequence).

This clonotype occurred a few times. In DNA form, the CDR3 reads TGTGCCAGCAGCTTAGGGACGGGCCGGCCAGACAATGAGCAGTTCTTC. Its protein product is CASSLGTGRPDNEQFF. This rearrangement joins TRBV5-6 to TRBJ2-1, with D possibly being TRBD1 or TRBD2 (5 bases each). Trimming removed 2 bases at V and 5 bases at J, with 17 bases between. Germline V CDR1 and CDR2: SGHDT, YYEEEE. The CDR3 runs to 16 residues. Full variable domain (outside the CDR3, taken from reference TRBV5-6 and TRBJ2-1): DAGVTQSPTHLIKTRGQQVTLRCSPKSGHDTVSWYQQALGQGPQFIFQYYEEEERQRGNFPDRFSGHQFPNYSSELNVNALLLGDSALYLCASSLGTGRPDNEQFFGPGTRLTVL.

The chain has TRBV7-9 and TRBJ1-4; no clear D gene. This CDR3 has 15 amino acids. Germline CDR1 reads SEHNR; CDR2 reads FQNEAQ (reference sequence). Between the trimmed V and J ends, which lost 5 bases and 7 bases, there was a span of 17 bases. The CDR3 nucleotides read TGTGCCAGCAGCCTCTGGACGACAAGCGGTGAAAAACTGTTTTTT. Its translation is CASSLWTTSGEKLFF.

This clonotype was observed a few times. The chain carries TRBV12-3 or TRBV12-4 and TRBJ2-1, with 7 bases fitting TRBD1. This CDR3 has 13 amino acids. J was trimmed by 8 bases and V by 6 bases; bases with no gene match: 7. CDR3 in DNA: TGTGCCAGCAGCCTACAGGGGTGGTATGAGCAGTTCTTC. It specifies CASSLQGWYEQFF.

The chain has TRBV3-1 and TRBJ2-5; 11 bases are a match to TRBD2. This CDR3 has 18 amino acids. Looked up from germline, CDR1 is LGHDT and CDR2 is YNNKEL (reference sequence). The trim removed 5 bases at V and 0 bases at J, leaving 11 bases unmatched. The CDR3 loop reads CASSSHGTSGAYQETQYF. Written as DNA, the CDR3 is TGTGCCAGCAGCTCGCACGGGACTAGCGGAGCATACCAAGAGACCCAGTACTTC.

The chain uses TRBV13 and TRBJ2-1; D may be TRBD2 (5 bases). The V and J ends lost 5 bases and 6 bases respectively, with 20 bases between them. The CDR3 totals 16 residues. Germline CDR1 PRHDT, CDR2 FYEKMQ (reference sequence). The CDR3 spells CASSPVGGEGGNEQFF. Here the CDR3 DNA reads TGTGCCAGCAGCCCAGTCGGCGGCGAAGGAGGCAATGAGCAGTTCTTC.

In regard to this clonotype: A much larger clone is a single base away; this may be a read error. The rearrangement joins TRBV6-2 or TRBV6-3 to TRBJ2-1; D unclear. The V gene's germline CDR1 is MNHEY and CDR2 SVGEGT. CDR3 length equals 12 residues. V was clipped by 1 base and J by 6 bases, with 4 bases between them. CDR3 nucleotide sequence: TGTGCCAGCAGTTACTACTGCAATGAGCAGTTCTTC. It yields the protein CASSYYCNEQFF.

V gene TRBV29-1 combines with J gene TRBJ1-1; D is possibly TRBD1 (6 bases). Between the trimmed V and J ends, which lost 7 bases and 10 bases, there was a span of 16 bases. This CDR3 region has 11 residues. Per the germline V gene, CDR1 is SQVTM and CDR2 is ANQGSEA. The CDR3 DNA follows: TGCAGCGGGGGGGGGGACATCGGAGCTTTCTTT. Protein: CSGGGDIGAFF.

The V gene is TRBV29-1, the J gene TRBJ1-2; D is possibly TRBD1 (5 bases). V was clipped by 4 bases and J by 0 bases, with 15 bases between them. The CDR3 runs 15 residues. Per the germline V gene, CDR1 is SQVTM and CDR2 is ANQGSEA. Here the CDR3 DNA reads TGCAGCGTTGGACGTCGGTCAGGGACTAACTATGGCTACACCTTC. It translates to CSVGRRSGTNYGYTF.

The gene calls are TRBV6-2 or TRBV6-3 and TRBJ1-1; D is unresolved. This CDR3 has 15 residues. Trimming removed 3 bases from V and 0 bases from J, with 11 bases in between. CDR1 MNHEY and CDR2 SVGEGT come from the germline V gene. CDR3 DNA: TGTGCCAGCAGTTATTTTTTCGAGGTGAACACTGAAGCTTTCTTT. As protein: CASSYFFEVNTEAFF.

A note on this clonotype: The CDR3 does not close with the conserved phenylalanine or tryptophan, likely indicating a read error. This chain uses TRBV4-2 with TRBJ2-7, with 8 bases lining up with TRBD1. Trimming at V came to 1 base and at J to 2 bases, leaving 4 bases not matched to a gene. The CDR3 sequence is 15 residues long. Germline CDR1 and CDR2: LGHNA and YNFKEQ. CDR3 sequence (DNA): TGTGCCAGCAGCCAAGGACAGGGGCGAACCTACGAGCAGTACTCC. It yields the protein CASSQGQGRTYEQYS.

This clonotype was picked up one time. The chain is built from TRBV7-2 and TRBJ2-7, with D possibly being TRBD1 (6 bases). V was pared by 7 bases and J by 6 bases, with 13 bases between. The CDR3 runs to 12 residues. Looked up from germline, CDR1 is SGHTA and CDR2 is FQGNSA. CDR3: CASTKTGSEQYF. The CDR3 region has the DNA TGTGCCAGCACCAAGACAGGCTCCGAGCAGTACTTC.